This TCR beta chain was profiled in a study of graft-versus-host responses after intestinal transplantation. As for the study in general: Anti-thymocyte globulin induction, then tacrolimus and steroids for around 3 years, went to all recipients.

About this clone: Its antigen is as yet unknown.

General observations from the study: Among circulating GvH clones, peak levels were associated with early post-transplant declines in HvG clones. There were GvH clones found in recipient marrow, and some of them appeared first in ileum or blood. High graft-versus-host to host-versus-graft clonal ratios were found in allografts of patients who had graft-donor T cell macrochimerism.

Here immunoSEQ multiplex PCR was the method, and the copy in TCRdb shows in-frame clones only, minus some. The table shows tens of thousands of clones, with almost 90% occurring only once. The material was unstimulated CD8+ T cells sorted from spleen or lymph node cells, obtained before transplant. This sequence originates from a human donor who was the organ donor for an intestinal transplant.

The CDR3 region is CASSFWGQDRNEQFF. The CDR3 coding sequence is TGTGCCAGCAGCTTCTGGGGACAGGATCGCAATGAGCAGTTCTTC. This sequence joins TRBV7-9 and TRBJ2-1; 8 bases map to TRBD1. V was pared by 3 bases and J by 6 bases, with 7 bases of the junction left unmatched. Germline V gene lookup returns CDR1 SEHNR and CDR2 FQNEAQ (reference sequence). The CDR3 length is 15 residues.